A selection of T cell receptor beta chains follows, all from one sample in a study of spatial heterogeneity in lung cancer. MiXCR, applied by TCRdb to the 5' RACE reads, yields one record per CDR3 protein. The sample shows 20,000 to 30,000 distinct CDR3 sequences, 9% to 10% of them seen only once. Sequences were derived from PBMCs, sampled at follow-up. The receptors here all came from a male donor with early-stage non-small cell lung cancer. Each CDR3 is given with its conserved first and last residue. The order of the fields is J gene, clone size, V gene, D gene, CDR3 DNA, CDR3 protein. The D gene is left open where the match is weak. Clone sizes are given selectively: once, few, many, or a class where the clone is expanded.

J gene: TRBJ2-3; clone size: -; V gene: TRBV18; D gene: TRBD2; CDR3 DNA: TGTGCCAGCTCACCTGGAATAGCGGGGATCACAGATACGCAGTATTTT; CDR3 protein: CASSPGIAGITDTQYF
J gene: TRBJ1-1; clone size: many; V gene: TRBV15; D gene: TRBD1; CDR3 DNA: TGTGCCACCAGCAAATCCAGGGGGTTGAACACTGAAGCTTTCTTT; CDR3 protein: CATSKSRGLNTEAFF
J gene: TRBJ1-4; clone size: -; V gene: TRBV6-2/TRBV6-3; D gene: -; CDR3 DNA: TGTGCCAGCAGACTCGGACGGTTAAATGAAAAACTGTTTTTT; CDR3 protein: CASRLGRLNEKLFF
J gene: TRBJ2-7; clone size: few; V gene: TRBV27; D gene: TRBD1; CDR3 DNA: TGTGCCAGCAGTTTTCGGACCGGGACAGGGGGCTCCTACGAGCAGTACTTC; CDR3 protein: CASSFRTGTGGSYEQYF
J gene: TRBJ2-5; clone size: -; V gene: TRBV7-2; D gene: -; CDR3 DNA: TGTGCCAGCAGCTTCCGATCGGGCGGAGAGACCCAGTACTTC; CDR3 protein: CASSFRSGGETQYF
J gene: TRBJ1-3; clone size: -; V gene: TRBV6-5; D gene: -; CDR3 DNA: TGTGCCAGCAGATCTGGGGGGCTGGGTGGAAACACCATATATTTT; CDR3 protein: CASRSGGLGGNTIYF
J gene: TRBJ2-1; clone size: -; V gene: TRBV28; D gene: TRBD1; CDR3 DNA: TGTGCCAGCAGTTGGGGGACAGGGAGAGGCAATGAGCAGTTCTTC; CDR3 protein: CASSWGTGRGNEQFF
J gene: TRBJ1-2; clone size: -; V gene: TRBV5-1; D gene: TRBD1; CDR3 DNA: TGCGCCAGCAGCCTGGGGGGGACAGCCGATTCCTATGGCTACACCTTC; CDR3 protein: CASSLGGTADSYGYTF
J gene: TRBJ2-3; clone size: -; V gene: TRBV7-2; D gene: -; CDR3 DNA: TGTGCCAGCAGCTTCGAGGGGTCGCCCCATACGCAGTATTTT; CDR3 protein: CASSFEGSPHTQYF
J gene: TRBJ2-1; clone size: few; V gene: TRBV3-1; D gene: -; CDR3 DNA: TGTGCCAGCAGCCAAGATCGGTCCCTCAATGAGCAGTTCTTC; CDR3 protein: CASSQDRSLNEQFF
J gene: TRBJ1-5; clone size: -; V gene: TRBV15; D gene: -; CDR3 DNA: TGTGCCACCAGCAGAGATAGGGGCCGGCCCCAGCATTTT; CDR3 protein: CATSRDRGRPQHF
J gene: TRBJ2-1; clone size: few; V gene: TRBV10-3; D gene: TRBD2; CDR3 DNA: TGTGCCATCAGTGAGGATCTAGCGGGGGTTGAGCAGTTCTTC; CDR3 protein: CAISEDLAGVEQFF
J gene: TRBJ2-7; clone size: many; V gene: TRBV7-6; D gene: TRBD1; CDR3 DNA: TGTGCCAGCAGCTTGCGACAGGGGTCCTACGAGCAGTACTTC; CDR3 protein: CASSLRQGSYEQYF
J gene: TRBJ2-2; clone size: many; V gene: TRBV24-1; D gene: -; CDR3 DNA: TGTGCCACCAGTGGGCAGGGGAGAGACACCGGGGAGCTGTTTTTT; CDR3 protein: CATSGQGRDTGELFF
J gene: TRBJ1-4; clone size: many; V gene: TRBV20-1; D gene: -; CDR3 DNA: TGCAGTGCTCGTACGACAGGAGCAACTAATGAAAAACTGTTTTTT; CDR3 protein: CSARTTGATNEKLFF
J gene: TRBJ1-5; clone size: many; V gene: TRBV2; D gene: -; CDR3 DNA: TGTGCCAGCAACCAGGCAGGCTTTAGCAATCAGCCCCAGCATTTT; CDR3 protein: CASNQAGFSNQPQHF
J gene: TRBJ1-1; clone size: few; V gene: TRBV7-9; D gene: -; CDR3 DNA: TGTGCCAGCAGCTTAGTAGAGAACACTGAAGCTTTCTTT; CDR3 protein: CASSLVENTEAFF
J gene: TRBJ2-1; clone size: -; V gene: TRBV5-1; D gene: TRBD2; CDR3 DNA: TGCGCCAGCAGCTTCTTAGCGGGGGGCACCTACAATGAGCAGTTCTTC; CDR3 protein: CASSFLAGGTYNEQFF